This T cell receptor (beta chain) was recovered during a study of T cells in Graves' hyperthyroidism and ophthalmopathy. Regions amplified from RNA transcripts were the TCR beta CDR3 regions. When the TCR CDR3 underwent first-round RT-PCR, the HTBI primer set was used. TCRdb reprocessed the multiplex PCR reads via MiXCR and lists one record per CDR3 protein. The sample consists of 490,000 or so distinct CDR3 sequences, 40% to 55% of them appearing once. The receptor's source is an adult woman with Graves' disease, either hyperthyroidism or ophthalmopathy (not recorded which). The sample was peripheral blood or thyroid tissue (not recorded which).

DNA of the CDR3: TGCAGCTTGGTGGGAGGGGACAATCAGCCCCAGCATTTT. Amino acids: CSLVGGDNQPQHF. This chain links TRBV29-1 with TRBJ1-5, with D tentatively TRBD1 (5 bases). The CDR3 has 13 residues. V gave up 8 bases and J gave up 3 bases, with 14 bases separating them. In germline, CDR1 is SQVTM, CDR2 ANQGSEA.